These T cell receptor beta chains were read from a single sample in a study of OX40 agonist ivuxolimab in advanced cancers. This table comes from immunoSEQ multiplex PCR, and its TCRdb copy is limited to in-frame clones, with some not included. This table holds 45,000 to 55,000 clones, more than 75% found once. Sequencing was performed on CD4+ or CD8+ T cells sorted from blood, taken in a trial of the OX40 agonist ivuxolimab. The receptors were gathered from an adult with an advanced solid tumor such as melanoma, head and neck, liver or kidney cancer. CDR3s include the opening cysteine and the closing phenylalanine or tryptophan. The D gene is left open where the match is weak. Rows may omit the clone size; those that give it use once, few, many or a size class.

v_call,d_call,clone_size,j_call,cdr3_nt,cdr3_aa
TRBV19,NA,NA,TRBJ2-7,TGTGCCAGTAATTATGGGGCCGAGCAGTACTTC,CASNYGAEQYF
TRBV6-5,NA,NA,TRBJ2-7,TGTGCCAGCAGTCCTTTGAGCTCCTACGAGCAGTACTTC,CASSPLSSYEQYF
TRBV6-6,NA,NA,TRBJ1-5,TGTGCCAGCAGGAGACGGGAGCACAATCAGCCCCAGCATTTT,CASRRREHNQPQHF
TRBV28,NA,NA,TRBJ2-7,TGTGCCAGCAGTTTTTACAGGGAGAGATCCGAGCAGTACTTC,CASSFYRERSEQYF
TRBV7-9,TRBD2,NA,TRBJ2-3,TGTGCCAGCGGGAGCGGGGTCAGCACAGATACGCAGTATTTT,CASGSGVSTDTQYF
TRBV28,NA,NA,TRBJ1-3,TGTGCCAGCCTCCTGTCGGGGAGCTCTGGAAACACCATATATTTT,CASLLSGSSGNTIYF
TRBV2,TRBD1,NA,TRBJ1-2,TGTGCCAGCAGGGGACAGGGGAGGAACTATGGCTACACCTTC,CASRGQGRNYGYTF
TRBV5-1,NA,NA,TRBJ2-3,TGCGCCAGCAGCCCCGGCCTCAGCACAGATACGCAGTATTTT,CASSPGLSTDTQYF
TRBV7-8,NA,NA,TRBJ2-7,TGTGCCAGCAGCTTAACGGCGGGACGGAGCGAGCAGTACTTC,CASSLTAGRSEQYF
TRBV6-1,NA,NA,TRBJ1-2,TGTGCCAGCAGCTACCTTGAAGGTTATGGCTACACCTTC,CASSYLEGYGYTF
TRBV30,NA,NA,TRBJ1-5,TGTGCCTGTTCATTAGGCGGGGATAATCAGCCCCAGCATTTT,CACSLGGDNQPQHF
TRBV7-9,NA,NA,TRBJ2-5,TGTGCCAGCAGCTTAGTTACCCTAGGTAGTGAGACCCAGTACTTC,CASSLVTLGSETQYF
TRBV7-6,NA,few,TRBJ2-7,TGTGCCAGCAGCTGGAAGGACACCTACGAGCAGTACTTC,CASSWKDTYEQYF
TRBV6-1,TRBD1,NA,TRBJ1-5,TGTGCCAGCAGTGAAGGGGACAGAAATCAGCCCCAGCATTTT,CASSEGDRNQPQHF
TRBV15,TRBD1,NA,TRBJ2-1,TGTGCCACCAGCACTAGGGGGGGACAGGGGAGAAGTGAGCAGTTCTTC,CATSTRGGQGRSEQFF
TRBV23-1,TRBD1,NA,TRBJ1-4,TGCGCCAGCAGTCGCAGGGGGACTAATGAAAAACTGTTTTTT,CASSRRGTNEKLFF
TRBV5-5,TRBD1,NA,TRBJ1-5,TGTGCCAGCAGCTTTGACAGGGGAAGCAATCAGCCCCAGCATTTT,CASSFDRGSNQPQHF
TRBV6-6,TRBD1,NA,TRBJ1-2,TGTGCCAGCAGTTACTCGTCGGCAGGGGGTGGCTACACCTTC,CASSYSSAGGGYTF
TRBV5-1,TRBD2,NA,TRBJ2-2,TGCGCCAGCAGCTTGGTTCCTAGCGGGAACACCGGGGAGCTGTTTTTT,CASSLVPSGNTGELFF
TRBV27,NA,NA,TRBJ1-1,TGTGCCAGCACCCGGACGGGGAACACTGAAGCTTTCTTT,CASTRTGNTEAFF
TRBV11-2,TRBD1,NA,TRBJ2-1,TGTGCCAGCAGCTTCCGACAGGGGGCTGACAATGAGCAGTTCTTC,CASSFRQGADNEQFF
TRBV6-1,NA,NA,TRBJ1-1,TGTGCCAGCAGAACAGGCCGGATGAACACTGAAGCTTTCTTT,CASRTGRMNTEAFF
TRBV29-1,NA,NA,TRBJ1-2,TGCAGCGTTGTTACGGGGGCGGGCGGCTACACCTTC,CSVVTGAGGYTF
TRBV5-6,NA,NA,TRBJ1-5,TGTGCCAGCAGCGCCAGGATTAGGGGAACCCAGCCCCAGCATTTT,CASSARIRGTQPQHF
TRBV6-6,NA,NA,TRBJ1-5,TGTGCCAGCAGTTACACTTCAGGGTCGGGAAATCAGCCCCAGCATTTT,CASSYTSGSGNQPQHF
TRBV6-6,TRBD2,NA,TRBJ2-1,TGTGCCAGCAGTTCGGGACTAGCGGGACCCTACAATGAGCAGTTCTTC,CASSSGLAGPYNEQFF
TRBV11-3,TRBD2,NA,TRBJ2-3,TGTGCCAGCAGCTTAACAGCGGGACCAAACCGCACAGATACGCAGTATTTT,CASSLTAGPNRTDTQYF
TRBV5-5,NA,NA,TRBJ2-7,TGTGCCAGCAGCACCGGAGCTAGTTTCTCCTACGAGCAGTACTTC,CASSTGASFSYEQYF